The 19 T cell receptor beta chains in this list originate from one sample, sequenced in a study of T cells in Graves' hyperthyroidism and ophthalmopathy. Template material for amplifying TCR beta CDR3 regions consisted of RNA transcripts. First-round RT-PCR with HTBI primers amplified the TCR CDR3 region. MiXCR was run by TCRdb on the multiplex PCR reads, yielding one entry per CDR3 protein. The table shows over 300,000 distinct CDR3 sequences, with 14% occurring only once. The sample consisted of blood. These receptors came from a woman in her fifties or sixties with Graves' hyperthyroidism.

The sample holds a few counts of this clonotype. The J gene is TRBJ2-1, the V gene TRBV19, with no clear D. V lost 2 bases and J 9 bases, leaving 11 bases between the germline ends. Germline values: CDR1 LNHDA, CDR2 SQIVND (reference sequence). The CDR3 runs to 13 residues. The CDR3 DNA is TGTGCCAGTAGTATAAGTGGGTCTTCTGAGCAGTTCTTC. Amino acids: CASSISGSSEQFF.

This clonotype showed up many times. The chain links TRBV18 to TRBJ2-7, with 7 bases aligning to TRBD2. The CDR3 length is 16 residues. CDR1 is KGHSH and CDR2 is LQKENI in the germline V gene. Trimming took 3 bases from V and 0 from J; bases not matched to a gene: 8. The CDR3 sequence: CASSPSGRLSSYEQYF. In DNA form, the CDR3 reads TGTGCCAGCTCACCTAGCGGGCGTCTGAGCTCCTACGAGCAGTACTTC.

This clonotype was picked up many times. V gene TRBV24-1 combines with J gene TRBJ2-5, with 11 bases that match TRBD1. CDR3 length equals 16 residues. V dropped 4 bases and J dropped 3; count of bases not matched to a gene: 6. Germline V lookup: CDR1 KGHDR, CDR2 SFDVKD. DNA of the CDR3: TGTGCCACCAGTGACTGGGGGACAGGGGGAGAAGAGACCCAGTACTTC. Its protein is CATSDWGTGGEETQYF.

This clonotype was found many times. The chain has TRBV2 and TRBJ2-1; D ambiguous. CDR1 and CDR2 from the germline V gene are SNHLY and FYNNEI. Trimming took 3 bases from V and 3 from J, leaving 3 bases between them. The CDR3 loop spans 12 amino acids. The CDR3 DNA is TGTGCCAGCAGTGACCGCTACAATGAGCAGTTCTTC. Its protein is CASSDRYNEQFF.

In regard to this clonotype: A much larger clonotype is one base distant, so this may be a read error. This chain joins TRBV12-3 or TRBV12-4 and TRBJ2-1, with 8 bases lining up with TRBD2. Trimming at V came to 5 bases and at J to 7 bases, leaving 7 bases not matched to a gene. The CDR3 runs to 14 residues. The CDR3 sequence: CASSDLGTRNEQFF. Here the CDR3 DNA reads TGTGCCAGCAGTGATTTGGGGACTAGAAATGAGCAGTTCTTC.

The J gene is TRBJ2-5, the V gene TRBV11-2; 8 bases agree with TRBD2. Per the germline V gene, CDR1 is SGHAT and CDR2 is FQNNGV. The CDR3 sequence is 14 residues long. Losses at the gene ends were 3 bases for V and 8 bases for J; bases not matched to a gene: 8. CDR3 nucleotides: TGTGCCAGCAGCTTCGCCGTCGGGGGGGAAACCCAGTACTTC. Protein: CASSFAVGGETQYF. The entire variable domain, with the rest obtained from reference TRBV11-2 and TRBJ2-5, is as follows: EAGVAQSPRYKIIEKRQSVAFWCNPISGHATLYWYQQILGQGPKLLIQFQNNGVVDDSQLPKDRFSAERLKGVDSTLKIQPAKLEDSAVYLCASSFAVGGETQYFGPGTRLLVL.

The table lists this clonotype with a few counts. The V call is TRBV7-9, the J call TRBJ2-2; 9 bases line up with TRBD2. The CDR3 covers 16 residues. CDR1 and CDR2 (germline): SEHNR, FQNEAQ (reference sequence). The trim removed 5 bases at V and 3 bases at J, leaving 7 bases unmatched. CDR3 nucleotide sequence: TGTGCCAGCAGCATGGGACTAGCTGAACACACCGGGGAGCTGTTTTTT. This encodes CASSMGLAEHTGELFF.

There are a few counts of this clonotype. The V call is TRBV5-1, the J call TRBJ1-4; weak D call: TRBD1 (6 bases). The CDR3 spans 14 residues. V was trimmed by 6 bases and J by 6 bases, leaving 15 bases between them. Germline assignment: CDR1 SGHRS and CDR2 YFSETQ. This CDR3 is CASNTGKRDEKLFF. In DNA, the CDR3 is TGCGCCAGCAACACAGGGAAGAGGGATGAAAAACTGTTTTTT.

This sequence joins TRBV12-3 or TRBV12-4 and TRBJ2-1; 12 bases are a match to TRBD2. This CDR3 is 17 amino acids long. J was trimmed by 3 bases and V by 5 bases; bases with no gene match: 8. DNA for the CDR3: TGTGCCAGCAGTCCACCCGGGACTAGCGGGCACTACAATGAGCAGTTCTTC. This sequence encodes CASSPPGTSGHYNEQFF.

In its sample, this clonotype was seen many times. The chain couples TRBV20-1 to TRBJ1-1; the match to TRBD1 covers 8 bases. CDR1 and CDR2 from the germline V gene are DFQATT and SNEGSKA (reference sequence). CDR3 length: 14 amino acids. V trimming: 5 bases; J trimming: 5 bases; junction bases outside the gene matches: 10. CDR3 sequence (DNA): TGCAGTGCTCCATTCTGGACAGGGAGGACTGAAGCTTTCTTT. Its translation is CSAPFWTGRTEAFF.

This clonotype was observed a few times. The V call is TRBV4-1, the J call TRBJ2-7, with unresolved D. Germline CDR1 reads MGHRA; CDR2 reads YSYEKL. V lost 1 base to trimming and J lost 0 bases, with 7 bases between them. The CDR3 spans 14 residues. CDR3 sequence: CASSQVVVSYEQYF. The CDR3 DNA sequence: TGCGCCAGCAGCCAAGTAGTGGTCTCCTACGAGCAGTACTTC.

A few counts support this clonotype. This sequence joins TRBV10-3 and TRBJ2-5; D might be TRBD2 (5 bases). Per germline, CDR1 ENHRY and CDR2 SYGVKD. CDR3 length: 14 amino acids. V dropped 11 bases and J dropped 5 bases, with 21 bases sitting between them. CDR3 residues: CAASDGDRKETQYF. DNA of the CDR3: TGTGCCGCCTCCGACGGGGATAGAAAGGAGACCCAGTACTTC.

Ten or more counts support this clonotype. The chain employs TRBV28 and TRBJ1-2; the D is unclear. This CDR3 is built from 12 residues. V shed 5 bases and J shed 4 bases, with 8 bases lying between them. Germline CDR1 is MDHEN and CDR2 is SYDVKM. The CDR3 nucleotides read TGTGCCAGCAGTGTGGCAAGCTATGGCTACACCTTC. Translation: CASSVASYGYTF.

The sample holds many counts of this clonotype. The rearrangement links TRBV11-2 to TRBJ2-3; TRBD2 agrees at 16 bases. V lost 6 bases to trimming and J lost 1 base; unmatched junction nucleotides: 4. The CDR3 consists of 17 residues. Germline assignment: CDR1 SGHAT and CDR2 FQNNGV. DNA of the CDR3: TGTGCCAGCAGGGGACTAGCGGGAGGGCCTGGCACAGATACGCAGTATTTT. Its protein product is CASRGLAGGPGTDTQYF.

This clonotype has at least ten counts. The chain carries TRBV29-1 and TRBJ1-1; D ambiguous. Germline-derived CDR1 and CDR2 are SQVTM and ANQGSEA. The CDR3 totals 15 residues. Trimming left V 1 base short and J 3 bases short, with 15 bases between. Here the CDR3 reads CSVEGTVGMDTEAFF. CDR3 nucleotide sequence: TGCAGCGTTGAAGGAACAGTAGGGATGGACACTGAAGCTTTCTTT.

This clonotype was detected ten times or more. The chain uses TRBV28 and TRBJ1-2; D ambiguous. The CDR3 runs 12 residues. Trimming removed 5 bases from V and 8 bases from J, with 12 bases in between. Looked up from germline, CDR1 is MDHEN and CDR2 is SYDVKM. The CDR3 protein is CASSTEASGYTF. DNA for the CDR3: TGTGCCAGCAGTACGGAGGCAAGCGGCTACACCTTC.

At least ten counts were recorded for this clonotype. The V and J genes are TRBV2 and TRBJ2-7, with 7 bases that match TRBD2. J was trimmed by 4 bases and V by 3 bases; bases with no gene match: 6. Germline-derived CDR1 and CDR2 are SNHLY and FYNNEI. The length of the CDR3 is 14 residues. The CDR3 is CASSDMVAGYEQYF. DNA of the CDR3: TGTGCCAGCAGTGATATGGTAGCGGGTTACGAGCAGTACTTC.

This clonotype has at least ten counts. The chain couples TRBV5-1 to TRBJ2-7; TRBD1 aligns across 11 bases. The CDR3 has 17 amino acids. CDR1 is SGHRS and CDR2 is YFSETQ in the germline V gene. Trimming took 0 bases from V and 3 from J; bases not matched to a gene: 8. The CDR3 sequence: CASSLGMLGQGGYEQYF. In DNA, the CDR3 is TGCGCCAGCAGCTTGGGCATGTTGGGACAGGGGGGCTACGAGCAGTACTTC.

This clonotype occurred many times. The CDR3, as DNA: TGTGCCAGCAGTTTAAGGATCTGGGTGGACAATCAGCCCCAGCATTTT. Translated: CASSLRIWVDNQPQHF. The chain couples TRBV28 to TRBJ1-5, with D hard to call. V lost 2 bases and J 3 bases, leaving 14 bases between the germline ends. CDR3 length equals 16 residues. Germline loops: CDR1 MDHEN, CDR2 SYDVKM.